One sample yielded the 25 T cell receptor beta chains listed below, sequenced in a study of CD8+ T cells in alopecia areata. Sequencing used cDNA as its template, made by extracting RNA and reverse transcribing it. The repertoire was sequenced with immunoSEQ multiplex PCR; TCRdb's copy has only in-frame clones and lacks some. The table includes 190,000 or so clones, roughly 64% detected once. Treatment given: oral pan-JAK inhibitor, 5-10 mg twice daily. Sequences were derived from CD4+ T cells sorted from blood, sampled at week 24, from a patient treated with tofacitinib. These TCRs come from a human donor with alopecia areata.

This chain uses TRBV5-6 with TRBJ1-2; D ambiguous. Germline V gives CDR1 SGHDT, CDR2 YYEEEE. The germline V and J ends were trimmed by 2 bases and 5 bases, with 13 bases remaining between them. This CDR3 spans 14 amino acids. The CDR3, as DNA: TGTGCCAGCAGCTTAAGACCCGAGTCATATGGCTACACCTTC. Translating gives CASSLRPESYGYTF.

For this clone: The sample carries other DNA sequences with the same CDR3. The V and J genes are TRBV20-1 and TRBJ2-1; TRBD2 might be the D (6 bases). CDR3 length: 11 residues. Germline CDR1 and CDR2: DFQATT and SNEGSKA (reference sequence). Trimming shortened V by 5 bases and J by 7 bases, and 9 bases separated the two germline ends. The CDR3 loop is CSAASGNEQFF. The CDR3 DNA reads as TGCAGTGCTGCCAGCGGGAATGAGCAGTTCTTC.

This sequence joins TRBV11-3 and TRBJ2-3; D is perhaps TRBD1 (6 bases). The CDR3 spans 13 residues. Germline V lookup: CDR1 SGHNT, CDR2 YENEEA. V gave up 5 bases and J gave up 3 bases, with 9 bases separating them. Written as DNA, the CDR3 is TGTGCCAGCAGCAGGGGGTCAACAGATACGCAGTATTTT. Residues: CASSRGSTDTQYF.

The chain uses TRBV29-1 and TRBJ2-2, with TRBD1 matching over 7 bases. The CDR3 spans 15 residues. Per the germline V gene, CDR1 is SQVTM and CDR2 is ANQGSEA. The J segment lost 1 base and the V segment lost 4 bases, leaving 6 bases of the junction unmatched. CDR3 sequence: CSVVATGLNTGELFF. CDR3 in DNA: TGCAGCGTTGTAGCGACAGGGCTGAACACCGGGGAGCTGTTTTTT.

The chain joins TRBV2 to TRBJ1-2; no firm D call. Germline CDR1 is SNHLY and CDR2 is FYNNEI. Trimming cost V 1 base and J 4 bases, with 7 bases left between them. The CDR3 has 13 residues. CDR3 loop: CASSEGAGYGYTF. CDR3 coding DNA: TGTGCCAGCAGTGAAGGAGCTGGCTATGGCTACACCTTC.

In its sample, this clone was seen once. V gene TRBV5-1 combines with J gene TRBJ2-7, with a weak D call TRBD1 (7 bases). The CDR3 totals 12 residues. Germline V lookup: CDR1 SGHRS, CDR2 YFSETQ. Trimming cost V 4 bases and J 7 bases, with 12 bases left between them. The CDR3 protein is CASSQQGGEQYF. The CDR3 bases are TGCGCCAGCAGCCAGCAGGGGGGAGAGCAGTACTTC.

Only one count was recorded for this clone. The chain carries TRBV2 and TRBJ1-2; no clear D. With 0 bases removed from V and 8 bases from J, the gap between germline ends came to 16 bases. This CDR3 spans 15 amino acids. Germline V gives CDR1 SNHLY, CDR2 FYNNEI. The CDR3 DNA reads as TGTGCCAGCAGTGAAGCGCTTATCACAGTAGGCGGCTACACCTTC. Amino acid sequence: CASSEALITVGGYTF. Full variable domain (missing parts from reference TRBV2 and TRBJ1-2): EPEVTQTPSHQVTQMGQEVILRCVPISNHLYFYWYRQILGQKVEFLVSFYNNEISEKSEIFDDQFSVERPDGSNFTLKIRSTKLEDSAMYFCASSEALITVGGYTFGSGTRLTVV.

V and J are TRBV4-2 and TRBJ2-2; a weak D match, TRBD2 (6 bases). This CDR3 is built from 16 residues. Germline V gene data show CDR1 as LGHNA and CDR2 as YNFKEQ. V was trimmed by 2 bases and J by 2 bases, leaving 12 bases between them. CDR3 nucleotides: TGTGCCAGCAGCCAACCATCTAGCGCAAACACCGGGGAGCTGTTTTTT. As protein: CASSQPSSANTGELFF.

The gene calls are TRBV23-1 and TRBJ1-2, with 7 nucleotides matching TRBD1. TRBV23-1 is assigned to the ORF class and has an uncertain function. The CDR3 is 12 amino acids. V was pared by 4 bases and J by 4 bases, with 0 bases of the junction left unmatched. CDR3 sequence (DNA): TGCGCCAGCAGTCGACAGGGCTATGGCTACACCTTC. It encodes CASSRQGYGYTF.

The chain uses TRBV7-2 and TRBJ2-7, with unresolved D. In germline, CDR1 is SGHTA, CDR2 FQGNSA. V was shortened by 5 bases and J by 2 bases, with 10 bases between the two germline ends. CDR3 size: 13 residues. DNA for the CDR3: TGTGCCAGCAGCCCAGTCGGAGCCTACGAGCAGTACTTC. This gives the protein CASSPVGAYEQYF.

Comments on this clone: The same CDR3 arises from other DNA sequences in this sample as well. V gene TRBV28 combines with J gene TRBJ2-5; D not certain. The ends were cut back, 2 bases at V and 5 bases at J, with 3 bases in the middle. Germline CDR1 is MDHEN and CDR2 is SYDVKM. The CDR3 totals 11 residues. CDR3 amino acids: CASSLRETQYF. In nucleotides, the CDR3 is TGTGCCAGCAGTTTACGTGAGACCCAGTACTTC.

The chain has TRBV14 and TRBJ1-5; D remains ambiguous. Deletions cut 4 bases from V and 7 bases from J, with 11 bases between. The CDR3 runs to 13 residues. Germline V gives CDR1 SGHDN, CDR2 FVKESK. The CDR3 DNA reads as TGTGCCAGCAGCCGCCTCCCTGGGCAGCCCCAGCATTTT. It codes for CASSRLPGQPQHF.

J is TRBJ1-2 and V is TRBV9; D is uncertain. V was clipped by 4 bases and J by 1 base, with 11 bases between them. The length of the CDR3 is 14 residues. Germline CDR1 and CDR2: SGDLS and YYNGEE. DNA of the CDR3: TGTGCCAGCAGCTCCACAACGATTAACTATGGCTACACCTTC. It specifies CASSSTTINYGYTF.

This chain joins TRBV7-3 and TRBJ2-1; TRBD2 matches at 12 bases. The CDR3 length is 15 residues. Germline trimming cut 5 bases from V and 4 bases from J; bases unmatched to any gene: 3. Looked up from germline, CDR1 is SGHTA and CDR2 is FQGTGA. This chain's CDR3 is CASSPLAGGYNEQFF. CDR3 in DNA: TGTGCCAGCAGCCCCCTAGCGGGAGGGTACAATGAGCAGTTCTTC.

In its sample, this clone was seen a few times. J is TRBJ2-5 and V is TRBV4-2, with 8 bases fitting TRBD1. CDR1 and CDR2 from the germline V gene are LGHNA and YNFKEQ. The CDR3 loop spans 15 amino acids. The trim removed 1 base at V and 1 base at J, leaving 2 bases unmatched. The CDR3, as DNA: TGTGCCAGCAGCCAAGCAGGGGGCCCCCAAGAGACCCAGTACTTC. Encoded protein: CASSQAGGPQETQYF.

Only a few counts were recorded for this clone. CDR3: CASADFLGAETQYF. DNA for the CDR3: TGTGCCAGCGCCGACTTCCTGGGTGCGGAGACCCAGTACTTC. The V call is TRBV5-4, the J call TRBJ2-5, with no clear D. The CDR3 spans 14 residues. V shed 7 bases and J shed 5 bases, with 18 bases lying between them. Germline CDR1 and CDR2: SGHNT and YYREEE (reference sequence).

J is TRBJ1-1 and V is TRBV7-9; 7 positions match TRBD1. In germline, CDR1 is SEHNR, CDR2 FQNEAQ (reference sequence). The CDR3 consists of 14 residues. V shed 6 bases, J shed 1 base, and the junction held 5 bases outside the gene matches. The CDR3 DNA sequence: TGTGCCAGCAGACCGGGACAGTCGAACACTGAAGCTTTCTTT. Translated, it gives CASRPGQSNTEAFF.

This clone was seen once. J is TRBJ2-5 and V is TRBV30; TRBD1 aligns across 8 bases. Trimming at V came to 3 bases and at J to 5 bases, leaving 5 bases not matched to a gene. Germline CDR1 reads GTSNPN; CDR2 reads SVGIG (reference sequence). This CDR3 has 13 residues. The CDR3 bases are TGTGCCTGGAGCAGACAGGGGTTGGAGACCCAGTACTTC. Its translation: CAWSRQGLETQYF.

The J gene is TRBJ2-2, the V gene TRBV5-1, with D unresolved. V lost 3 bases and J 5 bases, leaving 20 bases between the germline ends. The CDR3 extends over 17 amino acids. Germline CDR1 and CDR2: SGHRS and YFSETQ. The chain's CDR3 is CASSSNPPGSGTGELFF. In DNA form, the CDR3 reads TGCGCCAGCAGCTCGAACCCCCCGGGCAGTGGGACCGGGGAGCTGTTTTTT.

The chain has TRBV4-1 and TRBJ2-5; TRBD1 matches 7 bases. With 1 base clipped from V and 5 bases from J, the junction kept 4 bases outside the gene matches. The CDR3 is 14 amino acids. Germline V gene sequence: CDR1 MGHRA, CDR2 YSYEKL. Here the CDR3 reads CASSQAGQEETQYF. DNA for the CDR3: TGCGCCAGCAGCCAAGCCGGACAGGAGGAGACCCAGTACTTC.

V is TRBV9 and J is TRBJ2-3, with unresolved D. Germline loops: CDR1 SGDLS, CDR2 YYNGEE. Trimming stripped 0 bases from V and 6 bases from J, with 14 bases between. The CDR3 is 15 amino acids. The CDR3 DNA is TGTGCCAGCAGCGTAGCCGGACCTGACGCGGATACGCAGTATTTT. Translation: CASSVAGPDADTQYF.

V gene TRBV28 combines with J gene TRBJ2-3, with no clear D. The CDR3 has 14 residues. CDR1 and CDR2 from the germline V gene are MDHEN and SYDVKM. Trimming removed 0 bases from V and 4 bases from J, with 8 bases in between. DNA of the CDR3: TGTGCCAGCAGTTTATGGCGAAGGCCAGATACGCAGTATTTT. This codes for CASSLWRRPDTQYF. Full variable domain (outside the CDR3, taken from reference TRBV28 and TRBJ2-3): DVKVTQSSRYLVKRTGEKVFLECVQDMDHENMFWYRQDPGLGLRLIYFSYDVKMKEKGDIPEGYSVSREKKERFSLILESASTNQTSMYLCASSLWRRPDTQYFGPGTRLTVL.

V and J are TRBV5-1 and TRBJ2-7, with a weak D call TRBD2 (6 bases). Germline CDR1 and CDR2: SGHRS and YFSETQ. Trimming removed 4 bases at V and 3 bases at J, with 17 bases between. CDR3 length: 15 residues. As DNA, the CDR3 is TGCGCCAGCAGCGTAAAAGGGGACTCTCTCTACGAGCAGTACTTC. Protein: CASSVKGDSLYEQYF.

The chain carries TRBV7-9 and TRBJ2-1; TRBD2 matches at 9 bases. The CDR3 consists of 15 residues. Germline V CDR1 and CDR2: SEHNR, FQNEAQ (reference sequence). The V segment lost 4 bases and the J segment 5 bases; nucleotides outside the gene matches: 6. The CDR3 nucleotides are TGTGCCAGCAGCTCCTGGACTAGCGAGCACAATGAGCAGTTCTTC. It codes for CASSSWTSEHNEQFF.

This sequence joins TRBV5-6 and TRBJ2-4, with 8 bases matching TRBD1. The CDR3 totals 15 residues. Looked up from germline, CDR1 is SGHDT and CDR2 is YYEEEE. V shed 0 bases and J 8 bases; nucleotides not matched to a gene: 7. Here the CDR3 reads CASSLVGQGAYIQYF. CDR3 sequence (DNA): TGTGCCAGCAGCTTGGTCGGTCAGGGGGCCTACATTCAGTACTTC.